This T cell receptor beta chain was captured in a study of spatial heterogeneity in lung cancer. The library protocol tagged each TCR cDNA with a unique molecular identifier. Using its own MiXCR run on the 5' RACE reads, TCRdb lists one record per CDR3 protein. The sample consists of more than 7,500 distinct CDR3 sequences, 5% to 6.5% of them appearing once. This CDR3 has 14 amino acids. Germline V gives CDR1 SGHDT, CDR2 YYEEEE. Trimming removed 2 bases at V and 7 bases at J, with 10 bases between. Time point: sample taken at primary tumor resection. The donor group consisted of roughly 76 patients who had untreated, early-stage non-small cell lung cancer. From tumor, nontumor lung or frozen PBMC, whole RNA was taken unsorted for sequencing. This clonotype was detected many times. Its specificity is unknown. Study-wide points: Estimated TCR-seq coverage of tumor T cells was only approximately 7% for alpha chains. For beta chains, the corresponding estimate was 12% to 15%. Tumoral mutation counts were tracked by counts of expanded intratumoral alpha and beta TCRs.

This sequence joins TRBV5-6 and TRBJ1-6; the D gene is possibly TRBD1 (5 bases). The source of this sequence is a female donor with early-stage non-small cell lung cancer. The material sequenced was lung tumor tissue, taken at surgery. CDR3 protein: CASSFGTGNSPLHF. In nucleotides, the CDR3 is TGTGCCAGCAGCTTTGGGACCGGCAATTCACCCCTCCACTTT.